This TCR beta chain was captured by sequencing in a study of CD8+CD57+ T cells in acquired aplastic anemia. Turning to the study itself: Sorted CD4+ and CD8+ cells gave an average of approximately 3 ug of DNA.

To note about this clonotype: What it binds is unknown.

The study's findings and limits: In common between the patients and the controls were some 29 CD8+ CDR3 sequences. In CD8+ cells, Simpson's diversity showed no significant difference between patients and controls.

Genomic DNA constituted the template upon which TCR beta VDJ and CDR3 profiling was performed. TCRdb re-analysed the reads in MiXCR, keeping a single row per CDR3 protein. The data hold a few hundred thousand distinct CDR3 sequences, with roughly 34% observed a single time. The CDR3 is made up of 14 amino acids. Trimming pared 7 bases from V and 2 bases from J, leaving 14 bases between. Germline V gene data show CDR1 as MNHEY and CDR2 as SMNVEV (reference sequence). Sequencing was done on patients that had shown CD8+CD57+ cell expansion by flow cytometry. Every one of the patients had aplastic anemia (severe, acquired).

The clonotype originates from a human donor with aplastic anemia. Input material: sorted CD4+, CD8+, or CD8+CD57+ T cells (not recorded which) from PBMCs. The rearrangement uses TRBV27 and TRBJ1-2, with D perhaps TRBD1 (6 bases). The CDR3 bases are TGTGCCAGCACCTCCTTACAGGGAAACTATGGCTACACCTTC. Translated, it gives CASTSLQGNYGYTF.